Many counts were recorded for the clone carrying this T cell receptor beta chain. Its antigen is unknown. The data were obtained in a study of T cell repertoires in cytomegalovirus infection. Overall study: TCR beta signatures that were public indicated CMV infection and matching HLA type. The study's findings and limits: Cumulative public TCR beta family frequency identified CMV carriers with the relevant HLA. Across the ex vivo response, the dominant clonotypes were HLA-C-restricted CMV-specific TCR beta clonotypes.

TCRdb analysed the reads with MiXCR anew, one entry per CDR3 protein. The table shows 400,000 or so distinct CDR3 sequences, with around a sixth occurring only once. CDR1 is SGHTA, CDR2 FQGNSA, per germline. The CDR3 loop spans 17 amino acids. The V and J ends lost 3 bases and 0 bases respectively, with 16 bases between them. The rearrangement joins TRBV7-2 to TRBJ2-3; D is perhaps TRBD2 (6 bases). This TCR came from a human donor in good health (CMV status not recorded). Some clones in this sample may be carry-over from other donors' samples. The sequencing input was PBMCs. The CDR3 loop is CASSFKGTPLSTDTQYF. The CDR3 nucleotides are TGTGCCAGCAGCTTTAAAGGGACTCCCCTTAGCACAGATACGCAGTATTTT.